What follows is one TCR beta chain and its context. The sample is drawn from a study of CD8 T cell repertoires and HIV-1 epitope variants. Study-wide context: Twenty-five autologous and known Gag and Nef epitope variant peptides each stimulated T cells separately.

Only in-frame clones appear in the TCRdb table, and some are missing; sequencing was by immunoSEQ multiplex PCR. The profile shows about 95,000 clones, roughly 77% of them singletons. The V end lost 0 bases, the J end lost 0 bases, and 9 bases lay between the germline ends. Germline V gene sequence: CDR1 SGHRS, CDR2 YFSETQ. The CDR3 runs 16 residues. Source material: uncultured baseline CD8+ T cells from peripheral blood mononuclear cells (PBMCs). The TCR originated in a male donor with HIV. V usage is TRBV5-1 and J usage is TRBJ1-4, with D unclear. The CDR3 is CASSLGAGTTNEKLFF. The CDR3 DNA follows: TGCGCCAGCAGCTTGGGCGCGGGGACAACTAATGAAAAACTGTTTTTT.